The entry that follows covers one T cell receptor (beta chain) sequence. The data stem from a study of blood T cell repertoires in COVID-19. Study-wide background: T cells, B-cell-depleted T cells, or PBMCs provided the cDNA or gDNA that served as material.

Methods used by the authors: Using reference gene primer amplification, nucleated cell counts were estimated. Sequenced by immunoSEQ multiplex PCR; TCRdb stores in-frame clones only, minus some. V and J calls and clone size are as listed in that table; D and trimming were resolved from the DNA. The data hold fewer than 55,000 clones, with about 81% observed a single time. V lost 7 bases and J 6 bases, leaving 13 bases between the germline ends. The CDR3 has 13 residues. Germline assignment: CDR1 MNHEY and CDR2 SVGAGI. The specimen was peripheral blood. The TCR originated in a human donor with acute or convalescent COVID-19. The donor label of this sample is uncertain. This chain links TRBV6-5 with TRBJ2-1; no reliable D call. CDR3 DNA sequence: TGTGCCAGCATGGGCCTCGCCTTCAATGAGCAGTTCTTC. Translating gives CASMGLAFNEQFF.